Listed here are 6 T cell receptor beta chains from one sample, sequenced in a study of shared clonotypes between healthy human individuals. Profiled with immunoSEQ multiplex PCR; TCRdb holds only in-frame clones, not every one. The sample holds 2 million to 3 million clones, approximately 93% seen once. Material for sequencing was naive CD4+ T cells from PBMCs. Subset described: CD45RA+ positively selected. The receptor source for this set is a young man in good health. Some clones in this sample may be carry-over from other donors' samples.

The J gene is TRBJ2-7, the V gene TRBV29-1; 8 positions agree with TRBD1. The CDR3 length is 13 residues. From germline, CDR1 is SQVTM and CDR2 ANQGSEA. Trimming took 4 bases from V and 5 from J; bases not matched to a gene: 7. CDR3 residues: CSVARDRPHEQYF. As DNA, the CDR3 is TGCAGCGTTGCCCGGGACAGGCCGCACGAGCAGTACTTC.

The V gene is TRBV6-5, the J gene TRBJ2-7; possibly TRBD2 for D (7 bases). Between the trimmed V and J ends, which lost 7 bases and 7 bases, there was a span of 20 bases. This CDR3 region has 14 residues. Germline loops: CDR1 MNHEY, CDR2 SVGAGI. Written as DNA, the CDR3 is TGTGCCAGCAAAGGTCGGGGGGCGTTAGGAGAGCAGTACTTC. Protein product: CASKGRGALGEQYF.

Here the CDR3 DNA reads TGTGCCAGCAGTTTGAGCAGGGTTGGCTACACCTTC. It specifies CASSLSRVGYTF. The V gene is TRBV28, the J gene TRBJ1-2, with a weak D call TRBD1 (5 bases). With 3 bases removed from V and 7 bases from J, the gap between germline ends came to 9 bases. The CDR3 is made up of 12 amino acids. CDR1 and CDR2 (germline): MDHEN, SYDVKM.

This clone showed up just once. The chain is built from TRBV7-2 and TRBJ2-7; TRBD2 might be the D (7 bases). The CDR3 totals 16 residues. V lost 4 bases and J lost 2, with 18 bases in between. CDR1 and CDR2 from the germline V gene are SGHTA and FQGNSA. CDR3 nucleotide sequence: TGTGCCAGCAGCTCCCAGCCGGGCGGGGGCACCTACGAGCAGTACTTC. Amino acid sequence: CASSSQPGGGTYEQYF.

The gene calls are TRBV28 and TRBJ1-4; 9 nucleotides agree with TRBD1. This CDR3 comprises 15 residues. The V gene end was trimmed by 6 bases and the J gene end by 3 bases; junction bases not matched to a gene: 5. The V gene's germline CDR1 is MDHEN and CDR2 SYDVKM. The CDR3 DNA sequence: TGTGCCAGCAGCATACAGGGGGCAGCTAATGAAAAACTGTTTTTT. Translation gives CASSIQGAANEKLFF.

The chain links TRBV7-3 to TRBJ1-1, with a weak D call TRBD1 (5 bases). The length of the CDR3 is 14 residues. CDR1 is SGHTA and CDR2 is FQGTGA in the germline V gene. V gave up 2 bases and J gave up 2 bases, with 9 bases separating them. DNA for the CDR3: TGTGCCAGCAGCTTACTGGGGACTAACACTGAAGCTTTCTTT. Protein: CASSLLGTNTEAFF.